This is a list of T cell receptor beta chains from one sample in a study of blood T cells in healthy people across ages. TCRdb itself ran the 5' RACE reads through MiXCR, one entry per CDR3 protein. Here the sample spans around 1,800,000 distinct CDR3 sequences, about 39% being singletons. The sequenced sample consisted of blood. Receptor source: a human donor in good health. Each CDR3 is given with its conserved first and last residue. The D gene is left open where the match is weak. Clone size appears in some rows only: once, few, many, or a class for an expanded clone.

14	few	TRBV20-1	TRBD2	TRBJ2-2	CSASSGVDTGELFF	TGCAGTGCTTCGAGCGGGGTAGACACCGGGGAGCTGTTTTTT
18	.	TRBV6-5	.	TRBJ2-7	CASSYTPREGFSSYEQYF	TGTGCCAGCAGTTACACTCCAAGAGAGGGGTTTAGTTCCTACGAGCAGTACTTC
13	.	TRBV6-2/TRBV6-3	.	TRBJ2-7	CASADGSSYEQYF	TGTGCCAGCGCGGACGGAAGCTCCTACGAGCAGTACTTC
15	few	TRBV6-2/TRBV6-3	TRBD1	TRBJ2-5	CASSLIDRGLETQYF	TGTGCCAGCAGTCTCATCGACAGGGGCCTTGAGACCCAGTACTTC
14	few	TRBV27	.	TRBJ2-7	CASSPTGQPYEQYF	TGTGCCAGCAGTCCCACGGGACAACCTTACGAGCAGTACTTC
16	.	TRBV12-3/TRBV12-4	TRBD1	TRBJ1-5	CASSYGTGYSNQPQHF	TGTGCCAGCAGCTATGGGACAGGCTATAGCAATCAGCCCCAGCATTTT
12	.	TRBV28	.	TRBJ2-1	CASSLSGNGQFF	TGTGCCAGCAGTTTGTCCGGGAATGGGCAGTTCTTC
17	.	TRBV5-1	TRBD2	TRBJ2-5	CASSLEPAGAGKETQYF	TGCGCCAGCAGCTTGGAGCCAGCGGGGGCCGGGAAAGAGACCCAGTACTTC
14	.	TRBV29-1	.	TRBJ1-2	CSVGGSPWGYGYTF	TGCAGCGTTGGGGGCTCCCCATGGGGCTATGGCTACACCTTC
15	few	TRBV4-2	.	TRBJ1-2	CASSQGGGSDYGYTF	TGTGCCAGCAGCCAAGGAGGGGGATCGGACTATGGCTACACCTTC
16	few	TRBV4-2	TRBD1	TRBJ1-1	CASSQAVWDSNTEAFF	TGTGCCAGCAGCCAAGCCGTCTGGGACAGTAACACTGAAGCTTTCTTT
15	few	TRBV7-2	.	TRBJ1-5	CASSWGRSSNQPQHF	TGTGCCAGCAGCTGGGGGAGGTCGAGCAATCAGCCCCAGCATTTT
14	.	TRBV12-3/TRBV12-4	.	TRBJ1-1	CASIRGRLNTEAFF	TGTGCCAGCATCCGAGGGCGCCTGAACACTGAAGCTTTCTTT
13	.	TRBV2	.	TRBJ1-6	CASCWARKPPLHF	TGTGCCAGCTGCTGGGCACGAAAACCACCCCTCCACTTT
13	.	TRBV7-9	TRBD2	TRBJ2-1	CASSFSGGTVQFF	TGTGCCAGCAGCTTTAGCGGGGGAACGGTGCAGTTCTTC
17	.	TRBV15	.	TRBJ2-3	CATSRDRSDSHTDTQYF	TGTGCCACCAGCAGAGATCGAAGCGATTCCCACACAGATACGCAGTATTTT
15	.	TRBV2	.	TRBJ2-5	CASRALRGHRWTQYF	TGTGCCAGCAGGGCATTACGGGGTCATAGGTGGACCCAGTACTTC
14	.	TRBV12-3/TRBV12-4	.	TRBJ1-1	CASSRAALRTEAFF	TGTGCCAGCTCTCGGGCCGCCCTGCGAACTGAAGCTTTCTTT
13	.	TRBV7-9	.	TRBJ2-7	CASSLGEVYEQYF	TGTGCCAGCAGCTTGGGGGAAGTGTACGAGCAGTACTTC
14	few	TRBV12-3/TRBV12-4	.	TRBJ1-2	CASSPGPWNNGYTF	TGTGCCAGCAGTCCCGGGCCCTGGAATAATGGCTACACCTTC
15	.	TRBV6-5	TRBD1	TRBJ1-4	CASSYRGTANEKLFF	TGTGCCAGCAGTTACCGTGGGACAGCTAATGAAAAACTGTTTTTT
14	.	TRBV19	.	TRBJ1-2	CASTAFEVNYGYTF	TGTGCCAGTACCGCCTTCGAGGTGAACTATGGCTACACCTTC
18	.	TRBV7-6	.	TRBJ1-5	CASSLPAEMTHSNQPQHF	TGTGCCAGCAGTCTCCCCGCGGAAATGACACATAGCAATCAGCCCCAGCATTTT
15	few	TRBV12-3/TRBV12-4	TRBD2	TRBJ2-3	CASSIRLASTDTQYF	TGTGCCAGCAGCATAAGACTAGCTAGCACAGATACGCAGTATTTT
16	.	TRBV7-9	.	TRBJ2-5	CASSPAPGSWQETQYF	TGTGCCAGCAGCCCCGCCCCGGGGAGTTGGCAAGAGACCCAGTACTTC
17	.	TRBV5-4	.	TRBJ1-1	CASSPFSPRARNTEAFF	TGTGCCAGCAGCCCGTTTTCGCCCAGGGCGAGGAACACTGAAGCTTTCTTT
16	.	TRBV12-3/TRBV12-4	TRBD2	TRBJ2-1	CASRSSGEYRYNEQFF	TGTGCCAGCCGCTCTAGCGGGGAGTATAGGTACAATGAGCAGTTCTTC
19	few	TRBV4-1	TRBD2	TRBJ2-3	CASSQDGSGGAYGTDTQYF	TGCGCCAGCAGCCAAGATGGAAGCGGGGGGGCCTACGGCACAGATACGCAGTATTTT
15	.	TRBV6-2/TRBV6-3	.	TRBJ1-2	CASNRALYANYGYTF	TGTGCCAGCAACCGGGCCCTTTATGCTAACTATGGCTACACCTTC
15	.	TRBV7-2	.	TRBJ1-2	CASSLLPNVGYGYTF	TGTGCCAGCAGCTTACTCCCTAACGTCGGCTATGGTTACACCTTC
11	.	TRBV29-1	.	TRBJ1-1	CSVEKGPEAFF	TGCAGCGTTGAAAAGGGCCCTGAAGCTTTCTTT
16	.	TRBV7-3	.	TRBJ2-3	CASSLRTLSAGDTQYF	TGTGCCAGCAGCCTTAGGACCCTGTCGGCCGGAGATACGCAGTATTTT
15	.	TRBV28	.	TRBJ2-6	CASSVRLGRANVLTF	TGTGCCAGCAGTGTCCGACTGGGAAGGGCCAACGTCCTGACTTTC
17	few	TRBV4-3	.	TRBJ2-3	CASSKGTTGPPGGTQYF	TGCGCCAGCAGCAAAGGAACTACAGGTCCTCCAGGGGGGACGCAGTATTTT
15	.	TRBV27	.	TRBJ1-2	CASRTTGRQDYGYTF	TGTGCCAGCAGAACTACCGGGAGGCAGGACTATGGCTACACCTTC
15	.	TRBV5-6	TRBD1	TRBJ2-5	CASSLDGTAEETQYF	TGTGCCAGCAGCTTGGATGGGACAGCTGAAGAGACCCAGTACTTC
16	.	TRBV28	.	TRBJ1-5	CASSPFIFSGVQPQHF	TGTGCCAGCAGTCCATTTATTTTCTCCGGGGTTCAGCCCCAGCATTTT
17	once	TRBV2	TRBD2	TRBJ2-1	CASKGPTQGLEGNEQFF	TGTGCCAGCAAGGGGCCCACTCAGGGACTAGAGGGCAATGAGCAGTTCTTC
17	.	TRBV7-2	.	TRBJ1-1	CASSLRFLDGRNTEAFF	TGTGCCAGCAGCTTACGTTTTCTGGACGGGAGGAACACTGAAGCTTTCTTT
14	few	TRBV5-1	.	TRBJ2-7	CASSWGHTSYEQYF	TGCGCCAGCAGCTGGGGACATACCTCCTACGAGCAGTACTTC
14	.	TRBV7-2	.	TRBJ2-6	CASTERSGANVRTF	TGTGCCAGCACCGAGAGGTCTGGGGCCAACGTCCGGACTTTC
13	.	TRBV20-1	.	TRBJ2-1	CSAPELYLNEQFF	TGCAGTGCTCCCGAGCTCTACCTCAATGAGCAGTTCTTC
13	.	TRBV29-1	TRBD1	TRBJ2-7	CSVESTGANEQYF	TGCAGCGTGGAATCGACAGGGGCCAACGAGCAGTACTTC
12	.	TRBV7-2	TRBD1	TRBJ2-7	CASGTGSHEQYF	TGTGCCAGCGGGACAGGGTCCCACGAGCAGTACTTC
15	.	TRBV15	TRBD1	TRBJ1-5	CATSEGQISNQPQHF	TGTGCCACCAGCGAGGGACAGATTAGCAATCAGCCCCAGCATTTT
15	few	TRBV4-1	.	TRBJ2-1	CASSQRRGEYNEQFF	TGCGCCAGCAGCCAAAGGAGGGGCGAATACAATGAGCAGTTCTTC
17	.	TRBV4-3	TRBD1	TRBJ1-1	CASSHSGQDLLNTEAFF	TGCGCCAGCAGCCATTCTGGACAGGACCTTCTGAACACTGAAGCTTTCTTT
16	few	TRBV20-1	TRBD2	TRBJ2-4	CSARSRLAGEGNIQYF	TGCAGTGCTAGGTCTAGGCTAGCGGGGGAGGGGAACATTCAGTACTTC
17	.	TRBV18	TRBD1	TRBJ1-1	CASSPFRDRGQGTEAFF	TGTGCCAGCTCACCATTTCGGGACAGGGGGCAGGGCACTGAAGCTTTCTTT
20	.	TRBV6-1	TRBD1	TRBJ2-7	CASSRTGTGGIAFRDYEQYF	TGTGCCAGCAGCCGAACCGGGACAGGGGGAATTGCCTTTCGTGACTACGAGCAGTACTTC